These T cell receptor beta chains were read from a single sample in a study of T cells after yellow fever vaccination. TCRdb redid the calling of the 5' RACE reads with MiXCR, one entry per CDR3 protein. Here the sample spans over 200,000 distinct CDR3 sequences, 6.7% being singletons. The material was CD4+ T cells sorted from PBMCs, obtained on the day of the yellow fever booster vaccination. The receptors stem from a man aged 30 to 39 who received the YFV17D yellow fever vaccine. The CDR3 runs from the conserved cysteine through the conserved F or W. The D gene is left open where the match is weak. Where a row states a size, it is once, few, many or the class of an expanded clone; other rows omit it.

V gene	J gene	D gene	clone size	CDR3 DNA	CDR3 protein
TRBV15	TRBJ1-5	TRBD1	-	TGTGCCACCAGCAGGAGAGGGGGCCAGGGGGCGCCCCAACCCCAGCATTTT	CATSRRGGQGAPQPQHF
TRBV6-1	TRBJ1-5	TRBD1	few	TGTGCCAGCCGACATCACCAAGGACAGGGAAATCAGCCCCAGCATTTT	CASRHHQGQGNQPQHF
TRBV19	TRBJ1-5	-	few	TGTGCCAGTAGTATAGAAGGCAGGTTCAATCAGCCCCAGCATTTT	CASSIEGRFNQPQHF
TRBV24-1	TRBJ2-5	TRBD1	few	TGTGCCACAGCCGGGACAGCGAGCTCCGGGGACCAGTACTTC	CATAGTASSGDQYF
TRBV20-1	TRBJ2-5	-	few	TGCAGTGCTAGCGCGTGGGAGCAAGAGACCCAGTACTTC	CSASAWEQETQYF
TRBV10-3	TRBJ2-7	TRBD1	many	TGTGCCACAGGGACAGGGGGCGAGCAGTACTTC	CATGTGGEQYF
TRBV5-4	TRBJ1-1	-	-	TGTGCCAGCAGCTTGGTATTGGCAGGGGACACTGAAGCTTTCTTT	CASSLVLAGDTEAFF
TRBV2	TRBJ1-1	-	many	TGTGCCAGCAGTCCGGACAGAACCGCTGAAGCTTTCTTT	CASSPDRTAEAFF
TRBV7-2	TRBJ2-5	TRBD1	few	TGTGCCAGCAGAGGGACAGGGGGCGCGTACGAGACCCAGTACTTC	CASRGTGGAYETQYF
TRBV18	TRBJ2-3	TRBD2	few	TGTGCCAGCTCACCGACTAGCGGGGTATACACAGATACGCAGTATTTT	CASSPTSGVYTDTQYF
TRBV6-5	TRBJ2-7	-	many	TGTGCCAGCAGTCGCCCAGGGGGGGGTTACGAGCAGTACTTC	CASSRPGGGYEQYF
TRBV9	TRBJ2-5	TRBD2	-	TGTGCCAGCAGCGTAGCCCCAGCGGGACTGTACCAAGAGACCCAGTACTTC	CASSVAPAGLYQETQYF
TRBV7-2	TRBJ2-7	-	many	TGTGCCAGCAGCTTAGGATGGGGCTACGAGCAGTACTTC	CASSLGWGYEQYF
TRBV20-1	TRBJ1-1	-	-	TGCAGCGAATTTGGGAATAGCATGAACACTGAAGCTTTCTTT	CSEFGNSMNTEAFF
TRBV12-3/TRBV12-4	TRBJ1-5	-	few	TGTGCCAGCAGGGGAGGGGGAGGGGGAGGCAATCAGCCCCAGCATTTT	CASRGGGGGGNQPQHF
TRBV5-4	TRBJ1-1	-	-	TGTGCCAGCAGCTTGGGTCGAGGGTTATTCGCTGAAGCTTTCTTT	CASSLGRGLFAEAFF
TRBV7-2	TRBJ2-1	TRBD2	many	TGTGCCAGCAGCTTAGGGGCTAGCGGGAGTGAAGAGGAGCAGTTCTTC	CASSLGASGSEEEQFF
TRBV18	TRBJ2-5	-	many	TGTGCCAGCTCACCAAGGAACCAAGAGACCCAGTACTTC	CASSPRNQETQYF
TRBV19	TRBJ2-3	-	-	TGTGCAGACTCGGGTGATACGCAGTATTTT	CADSGDTQYF
TRBV10-3	TRBJ2-1	TRBD2	many	TGTGCCATCAGTGGGACTAGCGGGAGAAATGAGCAGTTCTTC	CAISGTSGRNEQFF
TRBV20-1	TRBJ2-7	-	-	TGCAGTGCCTCACCACAGGGATCAGTCTCCTACGAGCAGTACTTC	CSASPQGSVSYEQYF
TRBV20-1	TRBJ2-3	-	-	TGCAGTGCGCCGTCACTAGCTTCAGATACGCAGTATTTT	CSAPSLASDTQYF
TRBV27	TRBJ2-3	-	-	TGTGCCAGCAGACGAACTCCTCGAAATACGCAGTATTTT	CASRRTPRNTQYF
TRBV12-3/TRBV12-4	TRBJ2-3	-	many	TGTGCCAGCTCCCAACGAGGGGGGAGCACAGATACGCAGTATTTT	CASSQRGGSTDTQYF
TRBV12-3/TRBV12-4	TRBJ1-1	-	-	TGTGCCAGCACCCCGAGGACTGAAGCTTTCTTT	CASTPRTEAFF
TRBV10-2	TRBJ2-7	TRBD1	-	TGCGCCAGCAGTGAGTCGATTAGGGCACAGGGGGCTTTC	CASSESIRAQGAF
TRBV7-2	TRBJ2-7	TRBD1	few	TGTGCCAGCAGCCAGGGACAGATGTACGAGCAGTACTTC	CASSQGQMYEQYF
TRBV12-3/TRBV12-4	TRBJ2-7	TRBD2	-	TGTGCCAGCAGTTTAGGCTCTAGCGGGGATCGGCAGTACTTC	CASSLGSSGDRQYF
TRBV11-2	TRBJ2-7	TRBD2	-	TGTGCCAGCAGCCTCGGGGGGGGAGGACTGCAACGTTCCGACTACGAGCAGTACTTC	CASSLGGGGLQRSDYEQYF
TRBV29-1	TRBJ1-5	-	-	TGCAGCGTAACCGACAGCAGCAATCAGCCCCAGCATTTT	CSVTDSSNQPQHF
TRBV4-2	TRBJ2-5	TRBD2	-	TGTGCCAGCAGCCAAGATACGACTAGCGGTCGTAAAGAGACCCAGTACTTC	CASSQDTTSGRKETQYF
TRBV6-5	TRBJ2-7	-	few	TGTGCCAGCAGTTACTCCCGGGACACCTCCTACGAGCAGTACTTC	CASSYSRDTSYEQYF
TRBV9	TRBJ2-6	-	many	TGTGCCAGCAGCGTAGTTGGGGCCAACGTCCTGACTTTC	CASSVVGANVLTF
TRBV27	TRBJ2-7	TRBD2	once	TGTGCCTGCGGGCTAGCGGGAGGGGGGTACGAGCAGTACTTC	CACGLAGGGYEQYF
TRBV7-2	TRBJ2-7	-	few	TGTGCCAGCAGCTCTAAGGTTTTTTACGAGCAGTACTTC	CASSSKVFYEQYF
TRBV28	TRBJ1-1	-	many	TGTGCCAGCAGTTTAGTTAGCCAGGAAGCTTTCTTT	CASSLVSQEAFF
TRBV2	TRBJ2-7	-	few	TGTGCCAGCAGCTGGGAACAGGGAGCTTACGAGCAGTACTTC	CASSWEQGAYEQYF
TRBV25-1	TRBJ1-6	TRBD1	-	TGTGCCAGCAGTGATTTTGCAGGGGGTTATTCACCCCTCCACTTT	CASSDFAGGYSPLHF
TRBV6-2/TRBV6-3	TRBJ1-1	-	few	TGTGCCAGCAGTTACTCGGGTGGCGATAACACTGAAGCTTTCTTT	CASSYSGGDNTEAFF
TRBV5-1	TRBJ2-5	-	-	TGCGCCAGCAGCTTTGAACAGGAGACCCAGTACTTC	CASSFEQETQYF
TRBV7-2	TRBJ2-7	TRBD2	many	TGTGCCAGCAGCTTAGCGGTATATGGGGGGGCCTACGAGCAGTACTTC	CASSLAVYGGAYEQYF
TRBV11-3	TRBJ2-1	TRBD2	-	TGTGCCAGCAGCTTCGACCGGGGACTAGCGGGAGGTGAGCAGTTCTTC	CASSFDRGLAGGEQFF
TRBV20-1	TRBJ2-1	TRBD1	many	TGCAGTGCTAGGCCGGGACAGGGATCCGACAATGAGCAGTTCTTC	CSARPGQGSDNEQFF
TRBV6-1	TRBJ2-1	TRBD2	-	TGTGCCAGCCTAGGGGCTCTAGCGGGAGTATCCAATGAGCAGTTCTTC	CASLGALAGVSNEQFF
TRBV4-3	TRBJ2-1	-	few	TGCGCCAGCAGCAAAGTGGGGTCGAGAAAGAATGAGCAGTTCTTC	CASSKVGSRKNEQFF
TRBV19	TRBJ2-7	-	many	TGTGCCAGTAGTATCTACGGTAGTGTTGACGAGCAGTACTTC	CASSIYGSVDEQYF
TRBV19	TRBJ2-2	-	many	TGTGCCAGTAGGAGGGGACATCCCGGGGAGCTGTTTTTT	CASRRGHPGELFF